This TCR beta chain was sequenced in a study of T cells in localized non-small cell lung cancer. Clones were sequenced by immunoSEQ multiplex PCR, and TCRdb holds only the in-frame ones, with some missing. Of about 47,000 clones in the sample, about 85% were seen once. This CDR3 comprises 15 residues. V was pared by 0 bases and J by 4 bases, with 13 bases between. Germline-derived CDR1 and CDR2 are LGHNA and YSLEER. This rearrangement joins TRBV4-3 to TRBJ2-7, with D tentatively TRBD1 or TRBD2 (6 bases each). The sample was PBMCs, taken before any cancer treatment. This receptor was obtained from a man aged 40 to 69 with stage II lung adenocarcinoma. Written as DNA, the CDR3 is TGCGCCAGCAGCCAAGAAGCCGGGGGCATGTACGAGCAGTACTTC. The encoded protein is CASSQEAGGMYEQYF.